Listed below are T cell receptor beta chains from one sample, sequenced in a study of blood T cell repertoires in COVID-19. Some clones are missing from TCRdb's copy, which holds only in-frame ones; the method was immunoSEQ multiplex PCR. This table holds approximately 280,000 clones, around 90% found once. The sequenced sample consisted of peripheral blood. The receptors shown here come from a man aged 50 to 59 with acute or convalescent COVID-19. The CDR3 runs from the conserved cysteine through the conserved F or W. A D gene is named only where the DNA matches it firmly.

V gene: TRBV5-1; D gene: TRBD1; J gene: TRBJ1-4; CDR3 DNA: TGCGCCAGCAGCCCGGACAGGGGGCCCGAAAAACTGTTTTTT; CDR3 protein: CASSPDRGPEKLFF
V gene: TRBV11-2; D gene: .; J gene: TRBJ2-5; CDR3 DNA: TGTGCCAGCAGCCCACCAGGGTATGGGACCCAGTACTTC; CDR3 protein: CASSPPGYGTQYF
V gene: TRBV6-4; D gene: .; J gene: TRBJ2-3; CDR3 DNA: TGTGCCAGCAGTCTCTATGGGGCTATCAGCACAGATACGCAGTATTTT; CDR3 protein: CASSLYGAISTDTQYF
V gene: TRBV7-3; D gene: TRBD2; J gene: TRBJ2-1; CDR3 DNA: TGTGCCAGCAGCTTAACGGGACTAGCGGGCTCAGTGCTTAATGAGCAGTTCTTC; CDR3 protein: CASSLTGLAGSVLNEQFF
V gene: TRBV7-2; D gene: .; J gene: TRBJ1-2; CDR3 DNA: TGTGCCAGCAGCTTCATCCAGGACTATGGCTACACCTTC; CDR3 protein: CASSFIQDYGYTF
V gene: TRBV20-1; D gene: TRBD1; J gene: TRBJ1-2; CDR3 DNA: TGCAGTGCTAGTACAGGGGGGGACTATGGCTACACCTTC; CDR3 protein: CSASTGGDYGYTF
V gene: TRBV27; D gene: TRBD2; J gene: TRBJ2-7; CDR3 DNA: TGTGCCAGCAGTCCGGGGGGTCGACCCTACGAGCAGTACTTC; CDR3 protein: CASSPGGRPYEQYF
V gene: TRBV15; D gene: TRBD1; J gene: TRBJ1-2; CDR3 DNA: TGTGCCACCAGCAGGGAGGGACAGCCGTCTAACTATGGCTACACCTTC; CDR3 protein: CATSREGQPSNYGYTF
V gene: TRBV7-6; D gene: .; J gene: TRBJ2-1; CDR3 DNA: TGTGCCAGCACCCCGTCCAGGGGAAATGAGCAGTTCTTC; CDR3 protein: CASTPSRGNEQFF
V gene: TRBV4-1; D gene: TRBD1; J gene: TRBJ2-7; CDR3 DNA: TGCGCCAGCAGCCCTATGGGACAGGGGGCCATATACGAGCAGTACTTC; CDR3 protein: CASSPMGQGAIYEQYF
V gene: TRBV24-1; D gene: .; J gene: TRBJ2-5; CDR3 DNA: TGTGCCACCAGTGAAGGCGGGGTGGAGACCCAGTACTTC; CDR3 protein: CATSEGGVETQYF
V gene: TRBV30; D gene: .; J gene: TRBJ1-2; CDR3 DNA: TGTGCCTGGACCCTCAAAGGAGGGGTGGGCTACACCTTC; CDR3 protein: CAWTLKGGVGYTF
V gene: TRBV4-1; D gene: TRBD2; J gene: TRBJ2-1; CDR3 DNA: TGCGCCAGCAGCCAAGATCAAAGGACTAGCTCCTACAATGAGCAGTTCTTC; CDR3 protein: CASSQDQRTSSYNEQFF
V gene: TRBV21-1; D gene: .; J gene: TRBJ1-5; CDR3 DNA: TGTGCCAGCAGCAAATTCCCAGAATATAGCAATCAGCCCCAGCATTTT; CDR3 protein: CASSKFPEYSNQPQHF
V gene: TRBV7-3; D gene: .; J gene: TRBJ2-2; CDR3 DNA: TGTGCCAGCGGGGACTTCGGGGGCGGGGAGCTGTTTTTT; CDR3 protein: CASGDFGGGELFF
V gene: TRBV24-1; D gene: .; J gene: TRBJ1-1; CDR3 DNA: TGTGCCACCAGTGATTCGACAGGTAGAGCTTTCTTT; CDR3 protein: CATSDSTGRAFF